The entry below describes one TCR beta chain. Its target is unknown. PBMCs were cryopreserved, and about 1.8 micrograms of genomic DNA from them went into TCR beta libraries. Target depth was 1 in 200,000 to 1 in 1 million T cells, about 10x per clonotype. Only in-frame clones appear in the TCRdb table, and some are missing; sequencing was by immunoSEQ multiplex PCR. The sample yields roughly 24,000 clones, around 84% seen once. This record comes from a study of cytotoxic CD8 clonotypes in ibrutinib-treated CLL. General study results and limits: Clonality was higher at baseline than in age-matched healthy donors and tracked circulating CD8+ T-cell counts.

The CDR3 covers 15 residues. Germline V CDR1 and CDR2: LNHDA, SQIVND (reference sequence). Trimming took 4 bases from V and 1 from J, leaving 11 bases between them. This TCR came from a human donor with chronic lymphocytic leukemia. Specimen: PBMCs, collected before ibrutinib treatment. This chain connects TRBV19 to TRBJ1-5, with a tentative D call TRBD1 (5 bases). The CDR3 sequence: CASSRETVSNQPQHF. The CDR3 nucleotides read TGTGCCAGTAGTAGAGAGACAGTCAGCAATCAGCCCCAGCATTTT.